The rows below give T cell receptor beta chains drawn from one sample of a study of blood T cell repertoires in COVID-19. Profiled with immunoSEQ multiplex PCR; TCRdb holds only in-frame clones, not every one. The table has some 120,000 clones, approximately 80% seen once. Sequencing was done on a sample of peripheral blood. These receptors were collected from a woman aged 45-59 years with acute or convalescent COVID-19. Both conserved end residues are trimmed from each CDR3. The order of the fields is J gene, V gene, CDR3 length, CDR3 protein.

J gene: TRBJ2-7
V gene: TRBV19
CDR3 length: 12
CDR3 protein: ASSIASVGYEQY

J gene: TRBJ1-1
V gene: TRBV5-1
CDR3 length: 12
CDR3 protein: ASRSQGSNTEAF

J gene: TRBJ1-3
V gene: TRBV27
CDR3 length: 13
CDR3 protein: ASSLSGGSGNTIY

J gene: TRBJ2-7
V gene: TRBV19
CDR3 length: 13
CDR3 protein: ASSIRTSGPYEQY

J gene: TRBJ2-7
V gene: TRBV15
CDR3 length: 18
CDR3 protein: ATSRDPVRITSGGSYEQY

J gene: TRBJ2-4
V gene: TRBV30
CDR3 length: 12
CDR3 protein: ALESDRGKNIQY

J gene: TRBJ2-7
V gene: TRBV20-1
CDR3 length: 9
CDR3 protein: SAGGENEQY

J gene: TRBJ2-6
V gene: TRBV24-1
CDR3 length: 17
CDR3 protein: ATSDEGQEQSSGANVLT

J gene: TRBJ2-5
V gene: TRBV5-1
CDR3 length: 14
CDR3 protein: ASSFLGDIYQETQY

J gene: TRBJ2-7
V gene: TRBV14
CDR3 length: 15
CDR3 protein: ASSRIGLAKGTYEQY